Presented here are 22 T cell receptor beta chains from one specimen sequenced in a study of CD8+CD57+ T cells in acquired aplastic anemia. Researchers used genomic DNA as the template to profile TCR beta VDJ and CDR3. TCRdb reprocessed the reads with MiXCR, giving one entry per CDR3 protein. The profile covers roughly 250,000 distinct CDR3 sequences, with around 43% appearing a single time and 7.8% taken by the ten largest. All sequencing subjects had displayed CD8+CD57+ cell expansion on flow cytometry. Sequenced sample: sorted CD4+, CD8+, or CD8+CD57+ T cells (not recorded which) from PBMCs. These receptors originate from a human donor with aplastic anemia.

A few counts support this clonotype. Being one base from a much bigger clone, this may be a read error. V usage is TRBV4-3 and J usage is TRBJ1-2, with D unresolved. CDR1 LGHNA and CDR2 YSLEER come from the germline V gene. This CDR3 has 12 amino acids. The CDR3 DNA reads as TGCGCCAGCGGCCAAGAGGACTATGGCTACACCTTC. Its protein product is CASGQEDYGYTF.

Regarding this clonotype: An end of the junction does not agree with germline; a read error may underlie this. J is TRBJ1-2 and V is TRBV25-1; TRBD1 agrees at 7 bases. The CDR3 is 10 residues long. The germline gives CDR1 MGHDK, CDR2 SYGVNS. CDR3 residues: CASSERDSPF. For the CDR3, the DNA is TGTGCCAGCAGTGAACGGGACAGCCCGTTC.

The rearrangement joins TRBV11-3 to TRBJ2-3, with 8 nucleotides matching TRBD2. CDR1 is SGHNT and CDR2 is YENEEA in the germline V gene. This CDR3 is built from 16 residues. With 1 base clipped from V and 3 bases from J, the junction kept 6 bases outside the gene matches. CDR3 region: CASSLVAGGRTDTQYF. CDR3 in DNA: TGTGCCAGCAGCTTAGTGGCGGGGGGCCGGACAGATACGCAGTATTTT.

This chain joins TRBV3-1 and TRBJ2-5, with D possibly being TRBD2 (6 bases). Per germline, CDR1 LGHDT and CDR2 YNNKEL (reference sequence). The CDR3 consists of 17 residues. With 0 bases removed from V and 5 bases from J, the gap between germline ends came to 19 bases. The CDR3 spells CASSQDTASEAQETQYF. The CDR3 nucleotides are TGTGCCAGCAGCCAAGATACGGCTAGCGAGGCGCAGGAGACCCAGTACTTC.

V gene TRBV27 combines with J gene TRBJ1-1, with D perhaps TRBD1 (5 bases). Per germline, CDR1 MNHEY and CDR2 SMNVEV (reference sequence). The CDR3 sequence is 15 residues long. V shed 5 bases and J shed 6 bases, with 19 bases lying between them. CDR3 amino acids: CASSPRGKGGAEAFF. The DNA of the CDR3 is TGTGCCAGCAGTCCTCGAGGGAAGGGAGGGGCTGAAGCTTTCTTT.

This clonotype was picked up many times. J is TRBJ2-1 and V is TRBV12-3 or TRBV12-4, with D maybe TRBD2 (6 bases). Trimming removed 8 bases at V and 7 bases at J, with 15 bases between. The CDR3 runs 13 residues. The CDR3 loop reads CASGYGDWNEQFF. As DNA, the CDR3 is TGTGCCAGCGGGTACGGGGACTGGAATGAGCAGTTCTTC.

This clonotype has more than one count but fewer than ten. This may stem from a read error, because a much larger clone lies one nucleotide away. V gene TRBV19 combines with J gene TRBJ2-7, with a weak D call TRBD1 (6 bases). The CDR3 extends over 15 amino acids. CDR1 LNHDA and CDR2 SQIVND come from the germline V gene (reference sequence). CDR3 nucleotides: TGTGCCAGTAGTGCCACGACAGGAAGCATCTACGTGCAGTACTTC. Translated: CASSATTGSIYVQYF.

A word on this clonotype: As the CDR3 is not closed by the conserved phenylalanine or tryptophan, this likely results from a read error. The CDR3 bases are TGTGCCAGTAGTATTGGGGGTCAGGGAGAGGGACTCCAAGAGACCCAGTACTCC. Its translation is CASSIGGQGEGLQETQYS. This rearrangement joins TRBV19 to TRBJ2-5, with D possibly being TRBD2 (6 bases). The V end lost 3 bases, the J end lost 1 base, and 21 bases lay between the germline ends. Germline V CDR1 and CDR2: LNHDA, SQIVND (reference sequence). The CDR3 has 18 amino acids.

This clonotype was detected once. The genes are TRBV2 and TRBJ1-5; D not certain. The CDR3 contains 14 residues. Trimming took off 3 bases at V and 0 bases at J, with 6 bases between the two ends. CDR1 SNHLY and CDR2 FYNNEI come from the germline V gene. CDR3 region: CASSDTDSNQPQHF. For the CDR3, the DNA is TGTGCCAGCAGTGATACAGATAGCAATCAGCCCCAGCATTTT.

The table lists this clonotype with many counts. The gene calls are TRBV2 and TRBJ2-3, with 14 bases fitting TRBD2. Per the germline V gene, CDR1 is SNHLY and CDR2 is FYNNEI. There are 16 residues in the CDR3. V lost 6 bases to trimming and J lost 8 bases; unmatched junction nucleotides: 10. CDR3 in DNA: TGTGCCAGCAGAGGGACTAGCGGGGGTTCACTTGGTACGCAGTATTTT. As protein: CASRGTSGGSLGTQYF.

This clonotype was counted ten times or more. The chain joins TRBV12-3 or TRBV12-4 to TRBJ2-2, with D perhaps matching TRBD1 (6 bases). V lost 7 bases and J lost 6, with 18 bases in between. CDR3 length equals 15 residues. DNA of the CDR3: TGTGCCAGCATTCCGGCACAGGGTAATTCCGGGGAGCTGTTTTTT. It specifies CASIPAQGNSGELFF.

The chain links TRBV7-3 to TRBJ2-7; D possibly uses TRBD1 or TRBD2 (5 bases each). Germline assignment: CDR1 SGHTA and CDR2 FQGTGA. This CDR3 is built from 19 residues. With 5 bases removed from V and 4 bases from J, the gap between germline ends came to 30 bases. Here the CDR3 DNA reads TGTGCCAGCAGCAAACGGGACGTTACCTACGAGCAGGTAGAATACGAGCAGTACTTC. As protein: CASSKRDVTYEQVEYEQYF.

This chain joins TRBV5-1 and TRBJ2-7; no definite D call. CDR1 and CDR2 from the germline V gene are SGHRS and YFSETQ. The CDR3 has 14 amino acids. Trimming left V 0 bases short and J 3 bases short, with 10 bases between. The CDR3 DNA sequence: TGCGCCAGCAGCTTGGGAGGCGGTAACTACGAGCAGTACTTC. It codes for CASSLGGGNYEQYF. The full variable domain, its missing parts supplied by reference TRBV5-1 and TRBJ2-7, is KAGVTQTPRYLIKTRGQQVTLSCSPISGHRSVSWYQQTPGQGLQFLFEYFSETQRNKGNFPGRFSGRQFSNSRSEMNVSTLELGDSALYLCASSLGGGNYEQYFGPGTRLTVT.

This clonotype was picked up one time. The rearrangement uses TRBV20-1 and TRBJ2-1; 11 bases are a match to TRBD2. The trim removed 1 base at V and 6 bases at J, leaving 2 bases unmatched. Germline CDR1 and CDR2: DFQATT and SNEGSKA (reference sequence). CDR3 size: 14 residues. CDR3 bases: TGCAGTGCTAGAGGACTAGCGGGGTTCAATGAGCAGTTCTTC. Translation: CSARGLAGFNEQFF.

This chain joins TRBV7-9 and TRBJ1-4; D might be TRBD1 (6 bases). The V and J ends lost 5 bases and 8 bases respectively, with 15 bases between them. This CDR3 is built from 14 residues. Germline V gene lookup returns CDR1 SEHNR and CDR2 FQNEAQ (reference sequence). CDR3 amino acids: CASSLGGGGEKLFF. DNA for the CDR3: TGTGCCAGCAGCCTAGGCGGGGGCGGAGAAAAACTGTTTTTT.

This sequence joins TRBV15 and TRBJ1-1; the D gene is possibly TRBD1 (6 bases). Germline lookup yields CDR1 LNHNV and CDR2 YYDKDF (reference sequence). This CDR3 has 17 amino acids. V was shortened by 8 bases and J by 1 base, with 23 bases between the two germline ends. CDR3 sequence: CATSKGLRGLRNTEAFF. DNA of the CDR3: TGTGCCACCTCTAAGGGCCTCAGGGGCTTAAGGAACACTGAAGCTTTCTTT.

This clonotype was recorded many times. J is TRBJ2-7 and V is TRBV30; TRBD2 aligns across 8 bases. The junction had 5 bases not matched to a gene; V was cut back by 3 bases and J by 7 bases. This CDR3 spans 12 amino acids. In germline, CDR1 is GTSNPN, CDR2 SVGIG (reference sequence). The CDR3 loop is CAWSPSGLEQYF. CDR3 bases: TGTGCCTGGAGCCCTAGCGGGTTAGAGCAGTACTTC.

Of note for this clonotype: The junction and the germline gene differ at one end; a read error may be behind it. The V and J genes are TRBV5-1 and TRBJ2-5, with a weak D call TRBD2 (5 bases). This CDR3 comprises 15 residues. The V gene's germline CDR1 is SGHRS and CDR2 YFSETQ. The CDR3 spells CASSLSGRAGETQYF. DNA of the CDR3: TGTGCCAGCAGCTTGTCAGGTCGGGCGGGAGAGACCCAGTACTTC.

The chain has TRBV6-6 and TRBJ2-7, with 10 bases aligning to TRBD2. The length of the CDR3 is 16 residues. Trimming took 4 bases from V and 7 from J; bases not matched to a gene: 13. The germline gives CDR1 MNHNY, CDR2 SVGAGI (reference sequence). CDR3 sequence: CASSFRPSGSSDEQYF. CDR3 in DNA: TGTGCCAGCAGTTTCCGTCCTAGCGGGAGTAGCGATGAGCAGTACTTC.

This clonotype was counted many times. The rearrangement joins TRBV7-9 to TRBJ1-5; D ambiguous. This CDR3 has 11 residues. From germline, CDR1 is SEHNR and CDR2 FQNEAQ (reference sequence). Between the trimmed V and J ends, which lost 4 bases and 10 bases, there was a span of 8 bases. The CDR3 is CASSSSGPQHF. The CDR3 bases are TGTGCCAGCAGCTCATCAGGTCCCCAGCATTTT.

V is TRBV15 and J is TRBJ2-7, with D maybe TRBD1 (6 bases). The germline gives CDR1 LNHNV, CDR2 YYDKDF (reference sequence). V dropped 0 bases and J dropped 0 bases, with 12 bases sitting between them. The CDR3 loop spans 16 amino acids. Written as DNA, the CDR3 is TGTGCCACCAGCAGAGATCGGACAGCTAGCTCCTACGAGCAGTACTTC. Protein sequence: CATSRDRTASSYEQYF.

This clonotype has a count of ten or more. The junction and the germline gene differ at one end; a read error may be behind it. V and J are TRBV7-2 and TRBJ2-7; TRBD2 aligns across 7 bases. The CDR3 runs to 15 residues. Germline V gene data show CDR1 as SGHTA and CDR2 as FQGNSA. DNA for the CDR3: TGTGCCAGCACCTTACGCTCTAGCGGAGGTGGCGAGCAGTACTTC. The encoded protein is CASTLRSSGGGEQYF.